The source of this T cell receptor (beta chain) is a study of cytomegalovirus exposure and HLA in healthy donors. About the research overall: Out of roughly 170 million T cells, an earlier analysis found 117 million unique TCR beta sequences in total.

Vbeta (60) and Jbeta (13) primers were used in the PCR. In the original analysis: A later analysis counted approximately 80 million unique TCR beta chains, some 12 million shared. Sequencing used immunoSEQ multiplex PCR; TCRdb keeps in-frame clones, though not all of them. V and J calls and clone size are those listed in that table; D and trimming were worked out from the DNA. Of around 200,000 clones listed, around 89% are singletons. CDR1 is SGDLS and CDR2 is YYNGEE in the germline V gene. The V and J ends lost 1 base and 0 bases respectively, with 7 bases between them. The CDR3 length is 15 residues.

The TCR comes from a woman under 30 in good health and CMV-seronegative. The chain recombines TRBV9 with TRBJ2-2, with D possibly matching TRBD2 (5 bases). The sample taken for sequencing was PBMCs. The chain's CDR3 is CASSVTGTNTGELFF. CDR3 bases: TGTGCCAGCAGCGTAACCGGGACGAACACCGGGGAGCTGTTTTTT.